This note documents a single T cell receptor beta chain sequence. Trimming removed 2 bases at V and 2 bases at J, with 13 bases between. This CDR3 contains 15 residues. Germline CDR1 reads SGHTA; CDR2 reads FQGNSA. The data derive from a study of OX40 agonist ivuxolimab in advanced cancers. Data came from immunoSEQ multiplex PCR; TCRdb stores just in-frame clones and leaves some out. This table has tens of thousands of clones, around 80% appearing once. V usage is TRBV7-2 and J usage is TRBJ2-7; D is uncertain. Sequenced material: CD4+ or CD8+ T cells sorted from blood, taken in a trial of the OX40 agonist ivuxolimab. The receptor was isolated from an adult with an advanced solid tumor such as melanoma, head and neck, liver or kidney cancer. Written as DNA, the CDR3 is TGTGCCAGCAGCTTACTAGATCAGGTAGCCTACGAGCAGTACTTC. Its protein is CASSLLDQVAYEQYF. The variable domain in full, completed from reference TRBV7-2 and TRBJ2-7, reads GAGVSQSPSNKVTEKGKDVELRCDPISGHTALYWYRQSLGQGLEFLIYFQGNSAPDKSGLPSDRFSAERTGGSVSTLTIQRTQQEDSAVYLCASSLLDQVAYEQYFGPGTRLTVT.